This T cell receptor (beta chain) was sequenced for a study of response to subunit inactivated influenza vaccine. TCRdb reprocessed the RT-PCR reads via MiXCR and lists one record per CDR3 protein. The table shows around 580,000 distinct CDR3 sequences, with less than 15% occurring only once. On this clonotype itself: Its antigen remains unknown.

Overall study results and limits: It was the authors' suggestion that each seasonal influenza vaccination recruits few new T cells.

CDR1 is ENHRY and CDR2 is SYGVKD in the germline V gene. Trimming removed 10 bases from V and 2 bases from J; junction bases left unmatched: 3. This CDR3 contains 15 residues. The sample was PBMCs from blood, taken approximately 13 days after vaccination. The receptor was isolated from a man aged 45-60 years who received an inactivated influenza vaccine. The chain links TRBV10-3 to TRBJ2-6; 12 nucleotides agree with TRBD1. CDR3 nucleotides: TGTGCCACGGGACAGGGGGCCACTGGGGCCAACGTCCTGACTTTC. It codes for CATGQGATGANVLTF.